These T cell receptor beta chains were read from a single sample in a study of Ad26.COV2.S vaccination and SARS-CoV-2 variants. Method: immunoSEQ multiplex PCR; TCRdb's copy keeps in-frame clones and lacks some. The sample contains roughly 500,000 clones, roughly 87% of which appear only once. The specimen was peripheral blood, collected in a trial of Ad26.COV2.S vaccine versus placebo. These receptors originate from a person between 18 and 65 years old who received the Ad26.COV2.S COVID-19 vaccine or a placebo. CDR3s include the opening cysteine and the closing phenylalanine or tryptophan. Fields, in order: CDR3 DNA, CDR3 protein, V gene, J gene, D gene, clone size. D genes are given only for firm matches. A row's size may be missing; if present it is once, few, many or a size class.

CDR3 DNA: TGTGCCAGCAGCCGACCGGGAGGTGTGGACACCCAGTACTTC
CDR3 protein: CASSRPGGVDTQYF
V gene: TRBV11-1
J gene: TRBJ2-5
D gene: TRBD2
clone size: -

CDR3 DNA: TGTGCCAGCAGCCTCTCCTTTACCTCTGGAAACACCATATATTTT
CDR3 protein: CASSLSFTSGNTIYF
V gene: TRBV3-1/TRBV3-2
J gene: TRBJ1-3
D gene: -
clone size: -

CDR3 DNA: TGCAGCGTTGAAATGAGCGGGAGGGCCGGCGGGGAGCTGTTTTTT
CDR3 protein: CSVEMSGRAGGELFF
V gene: TRBV29-1
J gene: TRBJ2-2
D gene: TRBD2
clone size: -

CDR3 DNA: TGTGCCATCAGTGAGTCCGGTGTGGGAGCTGAAGCTTTCTTT
CDR3 protein: CAISESGVGAEAFF
V gene: TRBV10-3
J gene: TRBJ1-1
D gene: -
clone size: -

CDR3 DNA: TGTGCCAGCAGAAGCCGCCGGACCGCGGGAGGAGATACGCAGTATTTT
CDR3 protein: CASRSRRTAGGDTQYF
V gene: TRBV27
J gene: TRBJ2-3
D gene: TRBD2
clone size: -

CDR3 DNA: TGTGCCAGCAGCTCGGACAGGTTTGCATTTGGCTACACCTTC
CDR3 protein: CASSSDRFAFGYTF
V gene: TRBV7-9
J gene: TRBJ1-2
D gene: TRBD1
clone size: -

CDR3 DNA: TGTGCCAGCAGCTTCACGTCGACTGGAAATGAGCAGTTCTTC
CDR3 protein: CASSFTSTGNEQFF
V gene: TRBV6-2/TRBV6-3
J gene: TRBJ2-1
D gene: -
clone size: -

CDR3 DNA: TGTGCCAGCAGCCAAGAAACCACAGATACGCAGTATTTT
CDR3 protein: CASSQETTDTQYF
V gene: TRBV3-1/TRBV3-2
J gene: TRBJ2-3
D gene: -
clone size: once

CDR3 DNA: TGTGCCAGCAGCCCGGTTGTTAGGGCAGGGGAGACCCAGTACTTC
CDR3 protein: CASSPVVRAGETQYF
V gene: TRBV5-5
J gene: TRBJ2-5
D gene: -
clone size: once

CDR3 DNA: TGTGCCAGCAGCCCAGGGGGGGGTAGTGAAAAACTGTTTTTT
CDR3 protein: CASSPGGGSEKLFF
V gene: TRBV5-4
J gene: TRBJ1-4
D gene: TRBD1
clone size: -

CDR3 DNA: TGTGCCAGCAGGGCTAGCGGGGTGAGCACAGATACGCAGTATTTT
CDR3 protein: CASRASGVSTDTQYF
V gene: TRBV6-5
J gene: TRBJ2-3
D gene: TRBD2
clone size: -

CDR3 DNA: TGTGCCAGCAGTTTAAGGGGACTTTCCTACGAGCAGTACTTC
CDR3 protein: CASSLRGLSYEQYF
V gene: TRBV6-5
J gene: TRBJ2-7
D gene: -
clone size: few

CDR3 DNA: TGTGCCAGCGCGGGCCGACTAGGGGGCAGGTACACAGATACGCAGTATTTT
CDR3 protein: CASAGRLGGRYTDTQYF
V gene: TRBV2
J gene: TRBJ2-3
D gene: -
clone size: -

CDR3 DNA: TGTGCCAGCTCACCATTGGACCACCAGGATACGCAGTATTTT
CDR3 protein: CASSPLDHQDTQYF
V gene: TRBV18
J gene: TRBJ2-3
D gene: -
clone size: once

CDR3 DNA: TGTGCCAGCAGTCCCGACAGGGCCGGTGAGCAGTTCTTC
CDR3 protein: CASSPDRAGEQFF
V gene: TRBV12-3/TRBV12-4
J gene: TRBJ2-1
D gene: TRBD1
clone size: -

CDR3 DNA: TGTGCCAGCAGTGAAGTCAGGGGAAACACCATATATTTT
CDR3 protein: CASSEVRGNTIYF
V gene: TRBV2
J gene: TRBJ1-3
D gene: -
clone size: -

CDR3 DNA: TGTGCCAGCTCACCACCGTCAAGGATCCAAGAGACCCAGTACTTC
CDR3 protein: CASSPPSRIQETQYF
V gene: TRBV18
J gene: TRBJ2-5
D gene: -
clone size: few

CDR3 DNA: TGTGCCAGCAGCTTGCGGCGAAACTATGGCTACACCTTC
CDR3 protein: CASSLRRNYGYTF
V gene: TRBV5-6
J gene: TRBJ1-2
D gene: -
clone size: once

CDR3 DNA: TGTGCCAGCAGCTTAAGTCCCAGAGAGACCCAGTACTTC
CDR3 protein: CASSLSPRETQYF
V gene: TRBV7-3
J gene: TRBJ2-5
D gene: -
clone size: -

CDR3 DNA: TGTGCCACCAGTGACTCCTGGACAGGGTCTGGCTACACCTTC
CDR3 protein: CATSDSWTGSGYTF
V gene: TRBV24-1
J gene: TRBJ1-2
D gene: TRBD1
clone size: -

CDR3 DNA: TGTGCCAGCTCGGTTCAGACAGGAGGTGAAAAACTGTTTTTT
CDR3 protein: CASSVQTGGEKLFF
V gene: TRBV18
J gene: TRBJ1-4
D gene: -
clone size: -

CDR3 DNA: TGCGCCAGCAGCCAAGGTGCGCGGTTTCTCTCTGGGGCCAACGTCCTGACTTTC
CDR3 protein: CASSQGARFLSGANVLTF
V gene: TRBV4-3
J gene: TRBJ2-6
D gene: -
clone size: -

CDR3 DNA: TGTGCCAGCAGCTCCGGACGCACAGATACGCAGTATTTT
CDR3 protein: CASSSGRTDTQYF
V gene: TRBV7-2
J gene: TRBJ2-3
D gene: -
clone size: -

CDR3 DNA: TGTGCCAGCAGCTTACGTTACGGCTACGAGCAGTACTTC
CDR3 protein: CASSLRYGYEQYF
V gene: TRBV11-3
J gene: TRBJ2-7
D gene: -
clone size: -

CDR3 DNA: TGTGCCAGCAGCCCAGACAGCCCCTATGGCTACACCTTC
CDR3 protein: CASSPDSPYGYTF
V gene: TRBV5-4
J gene: TRBJ1-2
D gene: -
clone size: few

CDR3 DNA: TGTGCCACTACAGACAGGGCAACTGAAGCTTTCTTT
CDR3 protein: CATTDRATEAFF
V gene: TRBV15
J gene: TRBJ1-1
D gene: TRBD1
clone size: few

CDR3 DNA: TGTGCCAGCACTCCGAGGGGCTACAATGAGCAGTTCTTC
CDR3 protein: CASTPRGYNEQFF
V gene: TRBV25-1
J gene: TRBJ2-1
D gene: -
clone size: -

CDR3 DNA: TGTGCCACCAGTGGCACGAATCAGCCCCAGCATTTT
CDR3 protein: CATSGTNQPQHF
V gene: TRBV24-1
J gene: TRBJ1-5
D gene: -
clone size: -

CDR3 DNA: TGTGCCAGCTGCCTGCGGGAGGGTTGCGACACTGAAGCTTTCTTT
CDR3 protein: CASCLREGCDTEAFF
V gene: TRBV18
J gene: TRBJ1-1
D gene: -
clone size: -

CDR3 DNA: TGTGCCAGCAGCCAAGGGGCGGGGCCGAACACTGAAGCTTTCTTT
CDR3 protein: CASSQGAGPNTEAFF
V gene: TRBV4-2
J gene: TRBJ1-1
D gene: -
clone size: -

CDR3 DNA: TGTGCCTGGAGTAAGTCTTCGGGGAACCAAGAGACCCAGTACTTC
CDR3 protein: CAWSKSSGNQETQYF
V gene: TRBV30
J gene: TRBJ2-5
D gene: -
clone size: -

CDR3 DNA: TGCGCCAGCAGCCAACTATTTTGGGAAGGTCCCGGAAAACTGTTTTTT
CDR3 protein: CASSQLFWEGPGKLFF
V gene: TRBV4-1
J gene: TRBJ1-4
D gene: -
clone size: -

CDR3 DNA: TGTGCCAGCAGCTTAATTATCAGGGGGCAGAGCAATCAGCCCCAGCATTTT
CDR3 protein: CASSLIIRGQSNQPQHF
V gene: TRBV7-9
J gene: TRBJ1-5
D gene: TRBD1
clone size: -